This passage covers 15 T cell receptor beta chains from one sample sequenced in a study of cytomegalovirus exposure and HLA in healthy donors. Researchers ran the PCR with 60 Vbeta and 13 Jbeta primers. Produced via immunoSEQ multiplex PCR; TCRdb's table is partial and in-frame only. Here the sample spans approximately 190,000 clones, over 65% being singletons. Sequenced material: PBMCs. The receptors come from a man between 35 and 55 years old in good health and CMV-seropositive.

The CDR3 nucleotides read TGTGCCAGCAGCTTAGGGACTAGCGGATCAGCCTCTAAGGATGAGCAGTTCTTC. Its translation: CASSLGTSGSASKDEQFF. J is TRBJ2-1 and V is TRBV7-9; 10 bases map to TRBD2. Trimming cost V 1 base and J 8 bases; bases outside gene matches: 14. Germline V gives CDR1 SEHNR, CDR2 FQNEAQ (reference sequence). This CDR3 is built from 18 residues.

The chain couples TRBV5-1 to TRBJ1-1; possibly TRBD1 for D (5 bases). Trimming took off 4 bases at V and 4 bases at J, with 11 bases between the two ends. CDR3 length equals 13 residues. Germline V gene data show CDR1 as SGHRS and CDR2 as YFSETQ. Here the CDR3 DNA reads TGCGCCAGCAGCCCCAGGACAATCACTGAAGCTTTCTTT. Protein: CASSPRTITEAFF. Looking up the rest from reference TRBV5-1 and TRBJ1-1 gives the full variable domain: KAGVTQTPRYLIKTRGQQVTLSCSPISGHRSVSWYQQTPGQGLQFLFEYFSETQRNKGNFPGRFSGRQFSNSRSEMNVSTLELGDSALYLCASSPRTITEAFFGQGTRLTVV.

The chain couples TRBV7-8 to TRBJ1-1; the match to TRBD1 covers 8 bases. Germline-derived CDR1 and CDR2 are SGHVS and FQNEAQ. J gave up 4 bases and V 5 bases, and 12 bases lay outside the gene matches. This CDR3 contains 16 residues. DNA for the CDR3: TGTGCCAGCAGCCCTCACGCCGGACAGGGAGGCACTGAAGCTTTCTTT. Its translation is CASSPHAGQGGTEAFF. Filled out from reference TRBV7-8 and TRBJ1-1, the complete variable domain reads GAGVSQSPRYKVAKRGQDVALRCDPISGHVSLFWYQQALGQGPEFLTYFQNEAQLDKSGLPSDRFFAERPEGSVSTLKIQRTQQEDSAVYLCASSPHAGQGGTEAFFGQGTRLTVV.

This clone was seen just once. The chain carries TRBV5-6 and TRBJ2-6; TRBD1 agrees at 8 bases. The CDR3 length is 17 residues. The V gene's germline CDR1 is SGHDT and CDR2 YYEEEE. The V and J ends lost 4 bases and 0 bases, in that order; junction bases with no gene match: 6. CDR3 sequence: CASSPGQEPSGANVLTF. CDR3 DNA sequence: TGTGCCAGCAGCCCGGGACAGGAGCCCTCTGGGGCCAACGTCCTGACTTTC.

The chain carries TRBV15 and TRBJ1-1; 7 bases map to TRBD1. Germline V CDR1 and CDR2: LNHNV, YYDKDF (reference sequence). The V gene end was trimmed by 1 base and the J gene end by 4 bases; junction bases not matched to a gene: 3. The CDR3 is 14 residues long. The DNA of the CDR3 is TGTGCCACCAGCAGAGGTTCAGGGGGCACTGAAGCTTTCTTT. This gives the protein CATSRGSGGTEAFF.

In DNA, the CDR3 is TGTGCCAGCAGCCAAGATGAGGGGGCGAACTATGGCTACACCTTC. Protein: CASSQDEGANYGYTF. The chain carries TRBV4-2 and TRBJ1-2; 7 nucleotides line up with TRBD1. This CDR3 is 15 amino acids long. The germline gives CDR1 LGHNA, CDR2 YNFKEQ. The V and J ends lost 0 bases and 2 bases, in that order; junction bases with no gene match: 3.

The genes are TRBV7-2 and TRBJ2-7; the match to TRBD2 covers 7 bases. V gave up 5 bases and J gave up 3 bases; unmatched junction bases: 7. CDR3 length: 14 amino acids. The V gene's germline CDR1 is SGHTA and CDR2 FQGNSA. CDR3 in amino acids: CASSPNGGSYEQYF. In nucleotides, the CDR3 is TGTGCCAGCAGCCCGAACGGCGGGAGCTACGAGCAGTACTTC. The full variable domain, completed using reference TRBV7-2 and TRBJ2-7, is GAGVSQSPSNKVTEKGKDVELRCDPISGHTALYWYRQSLGQGLEFLIYFQGNSAPDKSGLPSDRFSAERTGGSVSTLTIQRTQQEDSAVYLCASSPNGGSYEQYFGPGTRLTVT.

This chain joins TRBV9 and TRBJ2-2; maybe TRBD1 (5 bases). The CDR3 is 16 residues long. Germline CDR1 reads SGDLS; CDR2 reads YYNGEE. V lost 1 base and J 8 bases, leaving 18 bases between the germline ends. The CDR3 reads CASSVYSVTVNGELFF. In DNA, the CDR3 is TGTGCCAGCAGCGTATATAGTGTGACAGTCAATGGGGAGCTGTTTTTT. Complete variable domain (other parts from reference TRBV9 and TRBJ2-2): DSGVTQTPKHLITATGQRVTLRCSPRSGDLSVYWYQQSLDQGLQFLIQYYNGEERAKGNILERFSAQQFPDLHSELNLSSLELGDSALYFCASSVYSVTVNGELFFGEGSRLTVL.

Here the CDR3 reads CASSQLGTGEQYEQYF. CDR3 bases: TGTGCCAGCAGCCAATTAGGGACGGGAGAGCAATACGAGCAGTACTTC. This chain connects TRBV4-2 to TRBJ2-7, with D possibly being TRBD2 (6 bases). The V end was cut by 2 bases, the J end by 4 bases, with 18 bases between. This CDR3 region has 16 residues. Germline CDR1 and CDR2: LGHNA and YNFKEQ.

CDR3 loop: CASREGQAGGGYTF. The CDR3 DNA reads as TGTGCCAGCAGAGAGGGACAGGCTGGCGGGGGCTACACCTTC. J is TRBJ1-2 and V is TRBV27; 8 nucleotides agree with TRBD1. The CDR3 runs 14 residues. Germline V gene sequence: CDR1 MNHEY, CDR2 SMNVEV (reference sequence). V gave up 6 bases and J gave up 8 bases; unmatched junction bases: 11.

The chain is built from TRBV4-1 and TRBJ2-1, with D possibly matching TRBD2 (5 bases). This CDR3 has 16 amino acids. V lost 0 bases and J lost 5, with 14 bases in between. Germline V CDR1 and CDR2: MGHRA, YSYEKL. In nucleotides, the CDR3 is TGCGCCAGCAGCCAAGAAGAGGGCGTCGGGGACAATGAGCAGTTCTTC. This encodes CASSQEEGVGDNEQFF.

This clone was picked up a small number of times. This chain uses TRBV28 with TRBJ2-5; 10 bases are a match to TRBD2. Trimming at V came to 9 bases and at J to 4 bases, leaving 5 bases not matched to a gene. The CDR3 runs to 13 residues. CDR1 and CDR2 (germline): MDHEN, SYDVKM. The CDR3 DNA follows: TGTGCCAGTCTAGCGGGAGTCGGAGAGACCCAGTACTTC. Translation gives CASLAGVGETQYF. Drawing the rest from reference TRBV28 and TRBJ2-5, the complete variable domain is DVKVTQSSRYLVKRTGEKVFLECVQDMDHENMFWYRQDPGLGLRLIYFSYDVKMKEKGDIPEGYSVSREKKERFSLILESASTNQTSMYLCASLAGVGETQYFGPGTRLLVL.

The chain carries TRBV7-6 and TRBJ2-1; maybe TRBD2 (6 bases). There are 12 residues in the CDR3. Per the germline V gene, CDR1 is SGHVS and CDR2 is FNYEAQ. V lost 3 bases to trimming and J lost 8 bases, with 8 bases between them. The CDR3 reads CASSFGGDEQFF. As DNA, the CDR3 is TGTGCCAGCAGCTTTGGAGGGGATGAGCAGTTCTTC. Full variable domain (outside the CDR3, taken from reference TRBV7-6 and TRBJ2-1): GAGVSQSPRYKVTKRGQDVALRCDPISGHVSLYWYRQALGQGPEFLTYFNYEAQQDKSGLPNDRFSAERPEGSISTLTIQRTEQRDSAMYRCASSFGGDEQFFGPGTRLTVL.

The rearrangement links TRBV5-1 to TRBJ2-5; 9 nucleotides line up with TRBD1. Losses at the gene ends were 4 bases for V and 3 bases for J; bases not matched to a gene: 4. CDR3 length equals 14 residues. Germline-derived CDR1 and CDR2 are SGHRS and YFSETQ. CDR3 protein: CASSPRDREETQYF. As DNA, the CDR3 is TGCGCCAGCAGCCCCCGGGACAGGGAAGAGACCCAGTACTTC.

CDR3 coding DNA: TGTGCCAGCAGCCCACTGCGGACTAGCGGGAGTTATATCAATGAGCAGTTCTTC. This translates into CASSPLRTSGSYINEQFF. The chain combines TRBV14 with TRBJ2-1; the match to TRBD2 covers 13 bases. Germline CDR1 is SGHDN and CDR2 is FVKESK. Trimming at V came to 4 bases and at J to 6 bases, leaving 12 bases not matched to a gene. This CDR3 comprises 18 residues.